Listed below are T cell receptor beta chains from one sample, sequenced in a study of cytomegalovirus exposure and HLA in healthy donors. Produced via immunoSEQ multiplex PCR; TCRdb's table is partial and in-frame only. The table records tens of thousands of clones, approximately 95% of them present only once. The specimen was PBMCs. Receptors were obtained from a woman under 30 in good health and CMV-seronegative. The CDR3 runs from the conserved cysteine through the conserved F or W. The order of the fields is J gene, D gene, clone size, V gene, CDR3 DNA, CDR3 protein. D genes are given only for firm matches. Clone size, where shown, is once, few, many, or a class for clones that have expanded.

J: TRBJ1-3
D: TRBD1
size: .
V: TRBV7-9
DNA: TGTGCCAGCAGCTCGACAGGGACCTCTGGAAACACCATATATTTT
CDR3: CASSSTGTSGNTIYF

J: TRBJ2-5
D: TRBD1
size: .
V: TRBV14
DNA: TGTGCCAGCAGCCCGTGGACAGGGGCGGGGGAGACCCAGTACTTC
CDR3: CASSPWTGAGETQYF

J: TRBJ2-5
D: .
size: .
V: TRBV5-4
DNA: TGTGCCAGCAGCACTGGAGGACAGCGTCAAGAGACCCAGTACTTC
CDR3: CASSTGGQRQETQYF

J: TRBJ2-2
D: .
size: .
V: TRBV4-1
DNA: TGCGCCAGCAGCCAAGATCTTTCTGGCGGCCCCGGGGAGCTGTTTTTT
CDR3: CASSQDLSGGPGELFF

J: TRBJ2-1
D: TRBD2
size: .
V: TRBV9
DNA: TGTGCCAGCAGCCCTGCCGGGGGGGCATACAATGAGCAGTTCTTC
CDR3: CASSPAGGAYNEQFF

J: TRBJ2-5
D: TRBD2
size: once
V: TRBV7-2
DNA: TGTGCCAGCAGCTTAGGCGGGAGAGAAGGAGAGACCCAGTACTTC
CDR3: CASSLGGREGETQYF

J: TRBJ2-5
D: .
size: .
V: TRBV10-1
DNA: TGCGCCAGCAGTGAGCGGCTCGGGGAGACCCAGTACTTC
CDR3: CASSERLGETQYF

J: TRBJ1-2
D: TRBD1
size: .
V: TRBV15
DNA: TGTGCCACCAGCAGAGCGGTGGCAGGGGGCGAAAATGGCTACACCTTC
CDR3: CATSRAVAGGENGYTF

J: TRBJ2-1
D: .
size: .
V: TRBV2
DNA: TGTGCCAGCAGTCCCTTTCCGAGGGCAAGGACTCCTCGTTTCAATGAGCAGTTCTTC
CDR3: CASSPFPRARTPRFNEQFF

J: TRBJ1-2
D: TRBD1
size: .
V: TRBV6-1
DNA: TGTGCCAGCAGTGAAATGTGGACAGGGAGGAGCTATGGCTACACCTTC
CDR3: CASSEMWTGRSYGYTF

J: TRBJ2-7
D: .
size: few
V: TRBV15
DNA: TGTGCCACCAGCAGCAACGGGGGCTACGAGCAGTACTTC
CDR3: CATSSNGGYEQYF

J: TRBJ2-5
D: .
size: .
V: TRBV11-3
DNA: TGTGCCAGCAGCTTAGATCGGGGGGAGACCCAGTACTTC
CDR3: CASSLDRGETQYF

J: TRBJ2-2
D: TRBD1
size: .
V: TRBV7-2
DNA: TGTGCCAGCACCTCCCCCCCCGGGACAGGTGTTACCACCGGGGAGCTGTTTTTT
CDR3: CASTSPPGTGVTTGELFF

J: TRBJ1-6
D: TRBD1
size: once
V: TRBV6-6
DNA: TGTGCCAGCGGACAGGGGAATTCACCCCTCCACTTT
CDR3: CASGQGNSPLHF

J: TRBJ1-1
D: .
size: .
V: TRBV7-2
DNA: TGTGCCAGCAGCTTAGATTGGGCACAAGAAGCTTTCTTT
CDR3: CASSLDWAQEAFF

J: TRBJ2-7
D: TRBD1
size: .
V: TRBV29-1
DNA: TGCAGCGTTGATCTAGGACAGGGCCTCTACGAGCAGTACTTC
CDR3: CSVDLGQGLYEQYF

J: TRBJ2-5
D: TRBD2
size: .
V: TRBV6-4
DNA: TGTGCCAGCAGTGACGGACTAGCGGGGGACTATATGAGGCTCCAAGAGACCCAGTACTTC
CDR3: CASSDGLAGDYMRLQETQYF

J: TRBJ2-3
D: .
size: .
V: TRBV6-4
DNA: TGTGCCAGCAGTGAAGGGGTAGTCAGCACAGATACGCAGTATTTT
CDR3: CASSEGVVSTDTQYF

J: TRBJ2-7
D: TRBD2
size: .
V: TRBV7-2
DNA: TGTGCCAGCAGCCAAACTCCAGCGACTAGCGGCCTCTACGAGCAGTACTTC
CDR3: CASSQTPATSGLYEQYF

J: TRBJ2-4
D: TRBD1
size: .
V: TRBV7-9
DNA: TGTGCCAGCAGCTCCTCGACAGGGGTGGAAAGACTAGCCAAAAACATTCAGTACTTC
CDR3: CASSSSTGVERLAKNIQYF

J: TRBJ2-3
D: TRBD2
size: few
V: TRBV6-6
DNA: TGTGCCAGCAGTTTGACTAGCGAAGGGGGTAGGGATACGCAGTATTTT
CDR3: CASSLTSEGGRDTQYF

J: TRBJ2-1
D: .
size: .
V: TRBV19
DNA: TGTGCCAGTAGTATAGACTGGAGCTACAATGAGCAGTTCTTC
CDR3: CASSIDWSYNEQFF

J: TRBJ2-3
D: TRBD2
size: once
V: TRBV11-2
DNA: TGTGCCAGCAGCCCGGGACTAGCGGGAGGAGATACGCAGTATTTT
CDR3: CASSPGLAGGDTQYF

J: TRBJ1-5
D: .
size: .
V: TRBV7-7
DNA: TGTGCCAGCAGCTTAGTTGCCGGGGTCTGGTTCAATCAGCCCCAGCATTTT
CDR3: CASSLVAGVWFNQPQHF

J: TRBJ1-5
D: .
size: .
V: TRBV19
DNA: TGTGCCAGTAGGGATGGGGAGGCTCAGCCCCAGCATTTT
CDR3: CASRDGEAQPQHF

J: TRBJ1-1
D: .
size: .
V: TRBV11-2
DNA: TGTGCCAGCAGCTTAAAAGTCAGGGGAGAAGCTTTCTTT
CDR3: CASSLKVRGEAFF

J: TRBJ2-2
D: TRBD1
size: .
V: TRBV5-1
DNA: TGCGCCAGCAGCGTGGGACAGGCGGGCACCGGGGAGCTGTTTTTT
CDR3: CASSVGQAGTGELFF

J: TRBJ1-5
D: .
size: .
V: TRBV11-2
DNA: TGTGCCAGCAGCTTAAACAGGCTTAATCAGCCCCAGCATTTT
CDR3: CASSLNRLNQPQHF

J: TRBJ1-6
D: TRBD1
size: once
V: TRBV18
DNA: TGTGCCAGCTCAGGGTCCGGACAGGGAAGGAATTCACCCCTCCACTTT
CDR3: CASSGSGQGRNSPLHF

J: TRBJ1-2
D: .
size: .
V: TRBV6-5
DNA: TGTGCCAGCAGCTCCACTCAAATCTATGGCTACACCTTC
CDR3: CASSSTQIYGYTF

J: TRBJ1-1
D: .
size: .
V: TRBV14
DNA: TGTGCCAGCAGCCAAGATCGACAGCGAGTTCTCTTT
CDR3: CASSQDRQRVLF

J: TRBJ2-7
D: .
size: .
V: TRBV6-5
DNA: TGTGCCAGCAGTTTCCAATCAAGCCGATTCTTCTACGAGCAGTACTTC
CDR3: CASSFQSSRFFYEQYF

J: TRBJ2-7
D: .
size: .
V: TRBV9
DNA: TGTGCCAGCAGCGTAGATAGCAACGAGCAGTACTTC
CDR3: CASSVDSNEQYF

J: TRBJ2-1
D: TRBD1
size: .
V: TRBV2
DNA: TGTGCCAGCACACAGGGGGCGCGGCCTTACAATGAGCAGTTCTTC
CDR3: CASTQGARPYNEQFF

J: TRBJ2-1
D: TRBD2
size: .
V: TRBV11-2
DNA: TGTGCCAGCAGCTTAGGACTAGCGGGAGGGCTTGATAATGAGCAGTTCTTC
CDR3: CASSLGLAGGLDNEQFF

J: TRBJ2-1
D: TRBD1
size: few
V: TRBV6-1
DNA: TGTGCCAGCAGTGAAAACCCCGGGACAGGGGGCAATGAGCAGTTCTTC
CDR3: CASSENPGTGGNEQFF

J: TRBJ2-5
D: TRBD1
size: .
V: TRBV6-1
DNA: TGTGCCACCCTAACGTCAGGGGGCATTGGGACCCAGTACTTC
CDR3: CATLTSGGIGTQYF

J: TRBJ2-3
D: .
size: once
V: TRBV21-1
DNA: TGTGCCAGCTCGCGTACGCAGTATTTT
CDR3: CASSRTQYF

J: TRBJ2-3
D: TRBD2
size: .
V: TRBV5-6
DNA: TGTGCCAGCAGCCCCAACCTAAGCGGGAGGAGGACAGATACGCAGTATTTT
CDR3: CASSPNLSGRRTDTQYF

J: TRBJ2-7
D: TRBD2
size: .
V: TRBV7-2
DNA: TGTGCCAGCAGCTTAGGACGACGTATAGCGGGGGGTTCCTACGAGCAGTACTTC
CDR3: CASSLGRRIAGGSYEQYF

J: TRBJ2-5
D: .
size: .
V: TRBV12-5
DNA: TGTGCTAGTGGACCCCACTTGGACATAAAAGAGACCCAGTACTTC
CDR3: CASGPHLDIKETQYF

J: TRBJ1-1
D: TRBD1
size: .
V: TRBV7-9
DNA: TGTGCCAGCAGCTTAGTACTCGGTCCAGGGGGCGTCGAAAAAGCTTTCTTT
CDR3: CASSLVLGPGGVEKAFF

J: TRBJ1-2
D: .
size: .
V: TRBV5-1
DNA: TGCGCCAGCAGCATTCGGACCGGGGAGGACGGCTACACCTTC
CDR3: CASSIRTGEDGYTF

J: TRBJ2-3
D: .
size: .
V: TRBV7-9
DNA: TGTGCCAGCAAGCTTAGTCACGGCACAGATACGCAGTATTTT
CDR3: CASKLSHGTDTQYF

J: TRBJ1-2
D: TRBD1
size: .
V: TRBV18
DNA: TGTGCCAGCTCAGCCGGGACAGGAATTAACTATGGCTACACCTTC
CDR3: CASSAGTGINYGYTF

J: TRBJ2-3
D: TRBD2
size: .
V: TRBV5-1
DNA: TGCGCCAGCAGAGAAGCGGGGGAGATCACAGATACGCAGTATTTT
CDR3: CASREAGEITDTQYF

J: TRBJ1-5
D: TRBD1
size: once
V: TRBV7-6
DNA: TGTGCCAGCAGCCCACGCCCGACAGGGGCGGGTGATAGCAATCAGCCCCAGCATTTT
CDR3: CASSPRPTGAGDSNQPQHF

J: TRBJ1-2
D: .
size: .
V: TRBV27
DNA: TGTGCCAGCAGTCCAACAGGGTTTACGGGCTACACCTTC
CDR3: CASSPTGFTGYTF

J: TRBJ2-5
D: .
size: .
V: TRBV5-1
DNA: TGCGCCAGCAGCCCACAGGGTTCCCAAGAGACCCAGTACTTC
CDR3: CASSPQGSQETQYF

J: TRBJ1-5
D: TRBD1
size: .
V: TRBV19
DNA: TGTGCCAGTAACCGACAGGGGGATCAGCCCCAGCATTTT
CDR3: CASNRQGDQPQHF

J: TRBJ2-7
D: .
size: once
V: TRBV10-3
DNA: TGTGCCATCAGGGCCCCCCCTGACGAGCAGTACTTC
CDR3: CAIRAPPDEQYF